This is a list of T cell receptor beta chains from one sample in a study of blood T cells in healthy people across ages. TCRdb independently ran MiXCR on the 5' RACE reads; one entry per CDR3 protein. The sample has 910,000 or so distinct CDR3 sequences, roughly 51% seen once. What was sequenced was blood. These receptors were taken from a woman aged 55-69 years in good health. Each CDR3 is given with its conserved first and last residue. The D gene is left open where the match is weak. The size field is filled for only some rows; it gives once, few, many or a size class.

>TRBD2|NA|TRBJ2-1|14|TRBV28
CASRPTSGKVEQFF
TGTGCCAGCAGACCGACTAGCGGGAAGGTTGAGCAGTTCTTC
>NA|few|TRBJ2-7|12|TRBV28
CASSSGLYEQYF
TGTGCCAGCAGTTCGGGGCTATACGAGCAGTACTTC
>TRBD1|NA|TRBJ2-5|14|TRBV29-1
CSVEDPDRGSKQYF
TGCAGCGTTGAAGACCCGGACAGGGGAAGCAAGCAGTACTTC
>TRBD2|NA|TRBJ2-3|16|TRBV5-1
CASSSTSGGGTDTQYF
TGCGCCAGCAGCTCTACTAGCGGGGGGGGCACAGATACGCAGTATTTT
>NA|NA|TRBJ2-5|18|TRBV3-1
CASSLDGTATLKQETQYF
TGTGCCAGCAGCCTAGATGGTACCGCAACCCTTAAACAAGAGACCCAGTACTTC
>NA|NA|TRBJ2-7|13|TRBV7-9
CASSVSAYNEQYF
TGTGCCAGCTCCGTCAGCGCCTACAATGAGCAGTACTTC
>NA|NA|TRBJ2-7|14|TRBV15
CATTLGVEYNEQYF
TGTGCCACCACCCTGGGAGTGGAGTACAATGAGCAGTACTTC
>NA|NA|TRBJ2-5|14|TRBV2
CASSMTSAGETQYF
TGTGCCAGCAGCATGACTAGTGCCGGGGAGACCCAGTACTTC
>NA|NA|TRBJ2-7|12|TRBV20-1
CSARRTGREQYF
TGCAGTGCTAGAAGAACAGGGAGGGAGCAGTACTTC
>NA|once|TRBJ1-4|13|TRBV12-3/TRBV12-4
CASSPGWGEKLFF
TGTGCCAGCAGTCCCGGGTGGGGGGAAAAACTGTTTTTT
>TRBD2|NA|TRBJ2-7|15|TRBV10-3
CAISGHTSGSYEQYF
TGTGCCATCAGTGGCCACACTAGCGGCTCCTACGAGCAGTACTTC
>TRBD2|NA|TRBJ2-1|16|TRBV27
CASSPGTSGSLAEQFF
TGTGCCAGCAGTCCCGGGACTAGCGGGTCATTGGCCGAGCAGTTCTTC